The 28 T cell receptor beta chains reported below all come from one sample, sequenced in a study of monozygotic twins with inflammatory bowel disease. Using the 5' RACE reads, TCRdb records one entry per CDR3 protein without DNA. The sample's table shows around 400,000 distinct CDR3 sequences. Sequences were obtained from blood. These receptors all come from a human donor with ulcerative colitis or Crohn's disease, or a healthy co-twin of an affected twin (not recorded which).

The V gene is TRBV5-1, the J gene TRBJ1-1; TCRdb gives TRBD1 as the D gene, but with no DNA this cannot be confirmed. Germline lookup yields CDR1 SGHRS and CDR2 YFSETQ. The CDR3 is 13 residues long. The CDR3 here is CASSGKGLTEAFF.

V gene TRBV5-5 combines with J gene TRBJ2-1; TCRdb picks TRBD2, but there is no DNA to check that call. The germline V gene has CDR1 SGHKS and CDR2 YYEKEE (reference sequence). CDR3 length: 15 amino acids. This CDR3 reads CASRATGGIYNEQFF.

J is TRBJ1-1 and V is TRBV5-1. There are 14 residues in the CDR3. In germline, CDR1 is SGHRS, CDR2 YFSETQ. CDR3 sequence reads: CASSLDGQNTEAFF. The variable domain in full, with the rest retrieved from reference TRBV5-1 and TRBJ1-1, is KAGVTQTPRYLIKTRGQQVTLSCSPISGHRSVSWYQQTPGQGLQFLFEYFSETQRNKGNFPGRFSGRQFSNSRSEMNVSTLELGDSALYLCASSLDGQNTEAFFGQGTRLTVV.

The chain is built from TRBV20-1 and TRBJ2-3; absent DNA, TCRdb's TRBD2 call cannot be checked. The CDR3 sequence is 16 residues long. The germline gives CDR1 DFQATT, CDR2 SNEGSKA (reference sequence). This CDR3 reads CSASPPSGASTDTQYF.

The V call is TRBV11-2, the J call TRBJ2-7; TCRdb's D call of TRBD1 is untestable without DNA. Germline V CDR1 and CDR2: SGHAT, FQNNGV. The length of the CDR3 is 13 residues. CDR3 in amino acids: CASNLAPAYEQYF.

V and J are TRBV3-1 and TRBJ1-2. The germline gives CDR1 LGHDT, CDR2 YNNKEL (reference sequence). CDR3 size: 13 residues. CDR3 sequence: CASSQDRTYGYTF.

This chain connects TRBV6-5 to TRBJ2-6. The CDR3 is 15 amino acids. Germline V lookup: CDR1 MNHEY, CDR2 SVGAGI. The chain's CDR3 is CASSYSFSGANVLTF.

The gene calls are TRBV10-3 and TRBJ2-1. Germline V gives CDR1 ENHRY, CDR2 SYGVKD. This CDR3 comprises 13 residues. CDR3 residues: CAISEVQRSEQFF.

The V gene is TRBV30, the J gene TRBJ1-4; TCRdb's D call, TRBD1, is unchecked because there is no DNA. The V gene's germline CDR1 is GTSNPN and CDR2 SVGIG (reference sequence). CDR3 size: 15 residues. CDR3 protein: CAWSVPEVQEEKLFF.

The V call is TRBV7-2, the J call TRBJ1-1. This CDR3 is built from 14 residues. Per the germline V gene, CDR1 is SGHTA and CDR2 is FQGNSA. CDR3 amino acids: CASSSGGWITEAFF. Supplemented by reference TRBV7-2 and TRBJ1-1, the full variable domain reads GAGVSQSPSNKVTEKGKDVELRCDPISGHTALYWYRQSLGQGLEFLIYFQGNSAPDKSGLPSDRFSAERTGGSVSTLTIQRTQQEDSAVYLCASSSGGWITEAFFGQGTRLTVV.

The genes are TRBV27 and TRBJ1-4. This CDR3 has 13 residues. Germline V gene sequence: CDR1 MNHEY, CDR2 SMNVEV (reference sequence). This CDR3 reads CASSFGTNEKLFF.

The chain couples TRBV28 to TRBJ2-7; the D call of TRBD1 rests on TCRdb alone, since no DNA is present to check it. The CDR3 covers 15 residues. Germline CDR1 MDHEN, CDR2 SYDVKM. The CDR3 loop is CASSYGQASSYEQYF. The complete variable domain, with remaining parts taken from reference TRBV28 and TRBJ2-7, reads DVKVTQSSRYLVKRTGEKVFLECVQDMDHENMFWYRQDPGLGLRLIYFSYDVKMKEKGDIPEGYSVSREKKERFSLILESASTNQTSMYLCASSYGQASSYEQYFGPGTRLTVT.

The genes are TRBV7-9 and TRBJ1-1. The germline V gene encodes CDR1 SEHNR and CDR2 FQNEAQ (reference sequence). CDR3 length: 11 amino acids. The CDR3 here is CASSPRSEAFF.

The chain couples TRBV10-3 to TRBJ2-6; TCRdb proposes TRBD2, but this gene call is untestable without DNA. Germline V gene sequence: CDR1 ENHRY, CDR2 SYGVKD. The CDR3 runs 16 residues. CDR3 region: CATRDLEGSGANVLTF.

V usage is TRBV19 and J usage is TRBJ1-1; TCRdb lists TRBD1, though no DNA is available to test this call. The germline V gene has CDR1 LNHDA and CDR2 SQIVND (reference sequence). The CDR3 sequence is 15 residues long. CDR3 protein: CASSISSDRGRRAFF.

The chain has TRBV27 and TRBJ2-3; as DNA is missing, the TRBD1 call by TCRdb cannot be tested. The germline V gene has CDR1 MNHEY and CDR2 SMNVEV (reference sequence). The CDR3 runs to 14 residues. CDR3 loop: CASSFQGFSDTQYF.

CDR3: CASSLGIGYTFNF. The chain has TRBV12-3 or TRBV12-4 and TRBJ2-7. CDR3 length equals 13 residues.

The gene calls are TRBV2 and TRBJ2-3; TCRdb gives TRBD1 as the D gene, but with no DNA this cannot be confirmed. CDR1 and CDR2 (germline): SNHLY, FYNNEI. This CDR3 region has 16 residues. CDR3 residues: CASSEWTGELTDTQYF.

V usage is TRBV18 and J usage is TRBJ2-1; the D call from TCRdb, TRBD1, cannot be confirmed without DNA. CDR3 length: 16 residues. Germline-derived CDR1 and CDR2 are KGHSH and LQKENI. The CDR3 is CASLPGSGVEYNEQFF.

This sequence joins TRBV30 and TRBJ1-3; the D call of TRBD1 rests on TCRdb alone, since no DNA is present to check it. The CDR3 sequence is 14 residues long. Germline V gene lookup returns CDR1 GTSNPN and CDR2 SVGIG (reference sequence). Here the CDR3 reads CAWSRGAAGNTIYF.

The V gene is TRBV29-1, the J gene TRBJ2-2; TCRdb names TRBD2, which stays unverified in the absence of DNA. CDR1 and CDR2 from the germline V gene are SQVTM and ANQGSEA. The CDR3 spans 15 residues. This CDR3 reads CSVELLAGGSWELFF.

V and J are TRBV20-1 and TRBJ2-5; TCRdb picks TRBD2, but there is no DNA to check that call. This CDR3 comprises 12 residues. The germline gives CDR1 DFQATT, CDR2 SNEGSKA (reference sequence). This CDR3 reads CSARREVGSQYF.

This rearrangement joins TRBV19 to TRBJ1-1. This CDR3 is built from 13 residues. Germline lookup yields CDR1 LNHDA and CDR2 SQIVND (reference sequence). Here the CDR3 reads CASSAGIYTEAFF.

This CDR3 reads CASSLSGTGANQPQHF. V is TRBV27 and J is TRBJ1-5; without DNA, the TCRdb call of TRBD1 cannot be checked. This CDR3 has 16 amino acids. Germline-derived CDR1 and CDR2 are MNHEY and SMNVEV (reference sequence).

The V call is TRBV7-2, the J call TRBJ2-4; absent DNA, TCRdb's TRBD1 call cannot be checked. Germline V gene data show CDR1 as SGHTA and CDR2 as FQGNSA. The CDR3 covers 16 residues. CDR3 amino acids: CASSLGIGTGKNIQYF.

This rearrangement joins TRBV20-1 to TRBJ2-7; TCRdb's D gene call, TRBD1, goes unchecked for lack of DNA. The germline V gene encodes CDR1 DFQATT and CDR2 SNEGSKA (reference sequence). The CDR3 runs to 14 residues. The CDR3 spells CSARDRRGIYEQYF.

The chain has TRBV20-1 and TRBJ1-6; as DNA is missing, the TRBD1 call by TCRdb cannot be tested. CDR3 length: 14 residues. Germline V lookup: CDR1 DFQATT, CDR2 SNEGSKA (reference sequence). CDR3 sequence reads: CSASMDRANSPLHF.

This chain links TRBV27 with TRBJ2-7; there is no DNA to check the TCRdb D call of TRBD1. This CDR3 contains 13 residues. Per germline, CDR1 MNHEY and CDR2 SMNVEV (reference sequence). The CDR3 loop is CASRGGHADEQYF.